This TCR beta chain was obtained from a study of blood T cells in healthy people across ages. Study results and caveats: Samples with more naive T cells showed higher observed beta diversity. Among T cells, TCR beta diversity per million cells dropped roughly linearly as age rose.

Sample-barcoded 5' priming and a J-beta primer mix drove a second PCR of roughly 6 to 12 cycles. One entry per CDR3 protein, called by TCRdb with MiXCR from the 5' RACE reads. Among some 900,000 distinct CDR3 sequences, 29% were seen once, and the ten largest hold around 16%. CDR3 size: 15 residues. Healthy Caucasians from Russia aged about 6 to 90 served as donors. Per individual sample, total RNA of at least 5.5 micrograms was extracted. This clonotype appeared a single time. The antigen is unknown. One end of the junction varies from germline; a read error may be responsible. Sequences were obtained from blood. The TCR comes from a woman older than 75 in good health. The chain has TRBV12-3 or TRBV12-4 and TRBJ2-1; 12 bases map to TRBD2. The CDR3 bases are TGCGCCGGCAGTTTTGCTAGCGGGGGGGCAGTTGAGCAGTTCTTC. Protein product: CAGSFASGGAVEQFF.